This T cell receptor beta chain was found in a study of shared clonotypes between healthy human individuals. Clones were read by immunoSEQ multiplex PCR, and TCRdb kept only the in-frame ones, dropping some. Of 2 million or so clones detected, around 95% appear once; the ten largest clones hold around 0.13%. V lost 3 bases and J lost 4, with 12 bases in between. The CDR3 is made up of 15 amino acids. The germline gives CDR1 ENHRY, CDR2 SYGVKD. V gene TRBV10-3 combines with J gene TRBJ2-2; D unclear. This TCR derives from a man between 18 and 35 years old in good health. The sample comprised naive CD4+ T cells sorted from blood. Subset: CD45RA+ positively selected. The DNA for the CDR3 is TGTGCCATCAGTGACAAGCGATTCGGCACCGGGGAGCTGTTTTTT. Its translation: CAISDKRFGTGELFF.